These T cell receptor beta chains were read from a single sample in a study of blood T cell repertoires in COVID-19. Assay: immunoSEQ multiplex PCR; the TCRdb copy retains only in-frame clones and omits some. The sample has 100,000 to 120,000 clones, 76% seen once; the top ten hold about 3.8%. The sample comprised peripheral blood. The receptors come from a woman at least 80 years old with acute or convalescent COVID-19. Both conserved end residues are part of each CDR3. The D gene is left open where the match is weak. Not all rows give a size; the values are once, few, many and, for expanded clones, a class.

>.|TRBV19|TRBJ1-1|.|14
TGTGCCAGTAGCCTTAGCCGGAAGAACACTGAAGCTTTCTTT
CASSLSRKNTEAFF
>.|TRBV6-4|TRBJ1-2|.|13
TGTGCCAGCAGCCCCGGCGGGGGGCCAGGCTACACCTTC
CASSPGGGPGYTF
>.|TRBV3-1/TRBV3-2|TRBJ1-2|.|12
TGTGCCAGCAGCCAAGATACTGTTGGCTACACCTTC
CASSQDTVGYTF
>.|TRBV29-1|TRBJ2-6|.|15
TGCAGCGTTGGTACCCTCAGCTCTGGGGCCAACGTCCTGACTTTC
CSVGTLSSGANVLTF
>few|TRBV4-1|TRBJ2-7|.|13
TGCGCCAGCAGCCCCGGACACGGCGGCGAGCAGTACTTC
CASSPGHGGEQYF
>.|TRBV18|TRBJ1-3|.|17
TGTGCCAGCTCACCCTCGGACAGCTTAAGCTCTGGAAACACCATATATTTT
CASSPSDSLSSGNTIYF
>.|TRBV11-1|TRBJ2-1|TRBD2|16
TGTGCCAGCAGCTTAGCGTGGCCTAGCGGGAGCAGTGAGCAGTTCTTC
CASSLAWPSGSSEQFF
>.|TRBV19|TRBJ1-2|TRBD1|14
TGTGCCAGTAGTGCACCTGGGACAGTATATGGCTACACCTTC
CASSAPGTVYGYTF
>.|TRBV6-5|TRBJ2-7|TRBD1|14
TGTGCCAGCAGATATCCAGGGGGCACGGGGGAGCAGTACTTC
CASRYPGGTGEQYF
>once|TRBV9|TRBJ2-3|.|15
TGTGCCAGCAGCGTAGCCCCGGGGGTTGCAGATACGCAGTATTTT
CASSVAPGVADTQYF
>.|TRBV30|TRBJ1-6|.|13
TGTGCCTGCTCTCGGGACATGAATTCACCCCTCCACTTT
CACSRDMNSPLHF
>.|TRBV3-1/TRBV3-2|TRBJ2-2|TRBD2|20
TGTGCCAGCAGCCAAGAACGGACCACTAGCGGGGGGGCGAACACCGGGGAGCTGTTTTTT
CASSQERTTSGGANTGELFF
>.|TRBV21-1|TRBJ1-1|.|15
TGTGCCAGCAGCAAAAGCGGCAGGGGTTGGACTGAAGCTTTCTTT
CASSKSGRGWTEAFF
>few|TRBV19|TRBJ1-6|TRBD1|14
TGTGCCAGTAGTGAGGGACAGTATAATTCACCCCTCCACTTT
CASSEGQYNSPLHF
>few|TRBV19|TRBJ2-2|.|15
TGTGCCAGTACCCGGCTAGGTCCCCCGGCCGGGGAGCTGTTTTTT
CASTRLGPPAGELFF
>.|TRBV7-9|TRBJ1-2|.|16
TGTGCCAGCAGCTCTACGGACAGCCCAGGGGTCTATGGCTACACCTTC
CASSSTDSPGVYGYTF
>.|TRBV19|TRBJ2-7|TRBD1|16
TGTGCCAGTAGTTATTCCCCCGGGACAGGGTACTACGAGCAGTACTTC
CASSYSPGTGYYEQYF
>.|TRBV7-9|TRBJ1-1|TRBD1|14
TGTGCCAGCAGGCCTGACAGGGAGAGTGCTGAAGCTTTCTTT
CASRPDRESAEAFF
>.|TRBV19|TRBJ2-3|TRBD2|18
TGTGCCAGTAGTATCAGTAGCGGGGGAGTATCTAGCACAGATACGCAGTATTTT
CASSISSGGVSSTDTQYF
>.|TRBV2|TRBJ2-5|.|15
TGTGCCAGCACTGGAGGACCCCTCTCCGGGGAGACCCAGTACTTC
CASTGGPLSGETQYF
>.|TRBV29-1|TRBJ1-3|.|12
TGCAGCGTCACAGGGCCCGGAAACACCATATATTTT
CSVTGPGNTIYF
>.|TRBV28|TRBJ1-5|TRBD1|16
TGTGCCAGCAGTTCGGGACAGGCGAGGAACAATCAGCCCCAGCATTTT
CASSSGQARNNQPQHF
>few|TRBV12-3/TRBV12-4|TRBJ2-1|TRBD2|13
TGTGCCAGCAGTTCCGGTCCGGGACTAGAGCAGTTCTTC
CASSSGPGLEQFF
>.|TRBV7-2|TRBJ1-5|.|15
TGTGCCAGCAGCTTAGGGGCCGTCGGAGGTCAGCCCCAGCATTTT
CASSLGAVGGQPQHF